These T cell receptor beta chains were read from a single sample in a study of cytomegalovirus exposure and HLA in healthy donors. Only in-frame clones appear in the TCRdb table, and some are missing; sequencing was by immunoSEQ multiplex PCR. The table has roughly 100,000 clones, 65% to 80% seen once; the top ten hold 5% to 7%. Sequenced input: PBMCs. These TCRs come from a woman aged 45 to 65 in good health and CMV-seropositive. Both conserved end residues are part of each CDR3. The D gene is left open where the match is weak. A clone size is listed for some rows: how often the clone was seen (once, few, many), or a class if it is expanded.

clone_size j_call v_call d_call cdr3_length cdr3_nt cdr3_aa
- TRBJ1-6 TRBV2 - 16 TGTGCCAGTAGCTACATTGACAGGTCCCTTAATTCACCCCTCCACTTT CASSYIDRSLNSPLHF
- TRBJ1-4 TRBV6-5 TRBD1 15 TGTGCCAGCAGTTACCCTGCGACAGGGTATGAAAAACTGTTTTTT CASSYPATGYEKLFF
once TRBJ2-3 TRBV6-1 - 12 TGTGCCAGCAGTGAAGCTGGAGGCACGCAGTATTTT CASSEAGGTQYF
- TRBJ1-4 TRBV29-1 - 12 TGCAGCGCCCGGGGGGGGCTTGAAAAACTGTTTTTT CSARGGLEKLFF
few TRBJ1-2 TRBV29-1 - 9 TGCAGCGTTGAACAGGGCTACACCTTC CSVEQGYTF
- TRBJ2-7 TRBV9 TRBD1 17 TGTGCCAGCAGCGGATCTCCTAGGGACAGTTCCCTTTACGAGCAGTACTTC CASSGSPRDSSLYEQYF
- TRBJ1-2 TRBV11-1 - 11 TGTGCCAGCAGCAGCGGAGGTGGCTACACCTTC CASSSGGGYTF
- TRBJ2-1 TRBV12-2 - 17 TGTGCAAGTCGCTCTGAGGGCCCCGTGACAGGGTACAATGAGCAGTTCTTC CASRSEGPVTGYNEQFF
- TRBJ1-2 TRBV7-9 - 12 TGTTCCAGCAGCTGGCGACAGTATGGCTACACCTTC CSSSWRQYGYTF
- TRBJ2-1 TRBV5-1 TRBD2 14 TGCGCCAGCAGCTCCCGGACTAGCAGCAATGAGCAGTTCTTC CASSSRTSSNEQFF
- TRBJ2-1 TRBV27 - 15 TGTGCCAGCAGTCCTCGCGGGTTGGGGGGAGGTGAGCAGTTCTTC CASSPRGLGGGEQFF
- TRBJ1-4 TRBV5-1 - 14 TGCGCCAGCAGCTTGGGCAGTTCGAATGAAAAACTGTTTTTT CASSLGSSNEKLFF
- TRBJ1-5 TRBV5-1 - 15 TGCGCCAGCAGCTTGGAGGGGCAGGGTGCTCAGCCCCAGCATTTT CASSLEGQGAQPQHF
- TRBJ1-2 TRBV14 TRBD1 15 TGTGCCAGCAGCCAAGCCCGGACAGGGATAAGGGGCTACACCTTC CASSQARTGIRGYTF
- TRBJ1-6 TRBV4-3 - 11 TGCGCCAGCAGCCAAGATAAAACCCTCCACTTT CASSQDKTLHF
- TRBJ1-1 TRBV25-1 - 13 TGTGCCAGCAGTGAATGGGGGGGGACTGAAGCTTTCTTT CASSEWGGTEAFF
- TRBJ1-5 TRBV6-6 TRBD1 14 TGTGCCAGCAGTTTGACAGGGGTGAATCAGCCCCAGCATTTT CASSLTGVNQPQHF
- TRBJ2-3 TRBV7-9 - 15 TGTGCCAGCAGCTGGCCAAGCGGAAGCACAGATACGCAGTATTTT CASSWPSGSTDTQYF
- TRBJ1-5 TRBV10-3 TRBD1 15 TGTGCCATCAGTGAGGGACAGGGGGTAGGGCAGCCCCAGCATTTT CAISEGQGVGQPQHF
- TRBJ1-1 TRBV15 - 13 TGTGCCACCAGCAGCCGTGGGAGTACTGAAGCTTTCTTT CATSSRGSTEAFF
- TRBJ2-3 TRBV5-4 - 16 TGTGCCAGCAGCCGTGGATCGGGAGATAGCACAGATACGCAGTATTTT CASSRGSGDSTDTQYF
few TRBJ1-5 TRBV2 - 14 TGTGCCAGCAGTGAAGTCTACGGAGATCAGCCCCAGCATTTT CASSEVYGDQPQHF
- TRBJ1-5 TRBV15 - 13 TGTGCCACCAGCCAAAGGGGTAATCAGCCCCAGCATTTT CATSQRGNQPQHF
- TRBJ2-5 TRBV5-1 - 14 TGCGCCAGCAGCTTGGCTCCACCGCGAGAGACCCAGTACTTC CASSLAPPRETQYF
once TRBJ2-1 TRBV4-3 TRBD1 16 TGCGCCAGCAGCCTAGGGACAGGGGGCGCCTACAATGAGCAGTTCTTC CASSLGTGGAYNEQFF
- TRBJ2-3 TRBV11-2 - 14 TGTGCCAGCAGCTTAGTTCGGTTCACAGATACGCAGTATTTT CASSLVRFTDTQYF
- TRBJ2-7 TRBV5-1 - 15 TGCGCCAGCAGCTTGGGCGGAGGGAAAGGCTACGAGCAGTACTTC CASSLGGGKGYEQYF
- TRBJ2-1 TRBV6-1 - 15 TGTGCCAGCAGTCTTTACAGGGATCTTTACAATGAGCAGTTCTTC CASSLYRDLYNEQFF
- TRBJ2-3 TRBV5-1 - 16 TGCGCCAGCAGCCCCGGGGGCGGGGGACCACCGTTAACGCAGTATTTT CASSPGGGGPPLTQYF
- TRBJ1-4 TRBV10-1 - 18 TGCGCCAGCAGTGACCAAAGGGGCAGGGTCGGAGCTAATGAAAAACTGTTTTTT CASSDQRGRVGANEKLFF
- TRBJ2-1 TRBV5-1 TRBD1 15 TGCGCCAGCAGACGGACAGGGGGGGACTACAATGAGCAGTTCTTC CASRRTGGDYNEQFF
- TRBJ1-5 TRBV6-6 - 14 TGTGCCAGCAGCCCTAGGGGGGGCGGTCAGCCCCAGCATTTT CASSPRGGGQPQHF
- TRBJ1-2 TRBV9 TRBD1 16 TGTGCCAGCAGCGCGACACCTCGACAGGGGGCAGGAGGCTACACCTTC CASSATPRQGAGGYTF
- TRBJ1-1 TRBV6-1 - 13 TGTGCCAGCAGGCGACAGGCCGGCACTGAAGCTTTCTTT CASRRQAGTEAFF
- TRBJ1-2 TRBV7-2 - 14 TGTGCCAGCAACCCGCGAAGGGGGTCCTATGGCTACACCTTC CASNPRRGSYGYTF
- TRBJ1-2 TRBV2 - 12 TGTGCCAGCACCCCCAGGGACTATGGCTACACCTTC CASTPRDYGYTF
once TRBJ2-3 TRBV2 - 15 TGTGCCAGCAGTCTCAGACTAGGTGGCACAGATACGCAGTATTTT CASSLRLGGTDTQYF
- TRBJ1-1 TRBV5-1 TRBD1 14 TGCGCCAGCAGCCTTAGACAGGGGGCTAGTGAAGCTTTCTTT CASSLRQGASEAFF
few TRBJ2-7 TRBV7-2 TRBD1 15 TGTGCCAGCAGCGCCTGGGGACAGGGGGTTTGGGAGCAGTACTTC CASSAWGQGVWEQYF
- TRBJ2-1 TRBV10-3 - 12 TGTGCCATCAGTGAGTCGAGTTATGGGCAGTTCTTC CAISESSYGQFF
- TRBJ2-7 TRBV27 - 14 TGTGCCAGCAGTTCTCGCTTTAGCTCCTACGAGCAGTACTTC CASSSRFSSYEQYF
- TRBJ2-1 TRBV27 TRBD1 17 TGTGCCAGCAGTCTCGACACCGGACAGGGGACCTACAATGAGCAGTTCTTC CASSLDTGQGTYNEQFF
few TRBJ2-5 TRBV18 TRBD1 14 TGTGCCAGCTCACCAGACAGGGCTCAAGAGACCCAGTACTTC CASSPDRAQETQYF
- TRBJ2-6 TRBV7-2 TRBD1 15 TGTGCCAGCAGCTCACAGGGGCCCGGGGCCAACGTCCTGACTTTC CASSSQGPGANVLTF
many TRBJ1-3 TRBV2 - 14 TGTGCCAGCAGTGAACCCAGGGCTGGAAACACCATATATTTT CASSEPRAGNTIYF
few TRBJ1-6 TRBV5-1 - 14 TGCGCCAGCAGCTTTCTAGGGGCGAATTCACCCCTCCACTTT CASSFLGANSPLHF
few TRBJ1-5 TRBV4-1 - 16 TGCGCCAGCAGCCCTCGAAAGGGGGTGAGCAATCAGCCCCAGCATTTT CASSPRKGVSNQPQHF
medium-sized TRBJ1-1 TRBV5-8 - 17 TGTGCCAGCAGCCCCCTAGACAGGTCCGGAACCAACACTGAAGCTTTCTTT CASSPLDRSGTNTEAFF
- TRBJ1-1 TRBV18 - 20 TGTGCCAGCTCACCACGTCGGGAGGAAAGTACAAACCGAAAGAACACTGAAGCTTTCTTT CASSPRREESTNRKNTEAFF
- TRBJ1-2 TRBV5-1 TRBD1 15 TGCGCCAGCAGCTTTGGGGGAGACAGGGGGCACGGCTACACCTTC CASSFGGDRGHGYTF
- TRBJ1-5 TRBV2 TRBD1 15 TGTGCCAGCAGCAAGCAGACAGGGGAAGATCAGCCCCAGCATTTT CASSKQTGEDQPQHF
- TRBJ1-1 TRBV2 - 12 TGTGCCAGTCACAGGGCGAACACTGAAGCTTTCTTT CASHRANTEAFF
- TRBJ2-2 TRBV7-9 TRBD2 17 TGTGCCAGCAGCTTAGGTTCTAGCGGGGCGCGCACCGGGGAGCTGTTTTTT CASSLGSSGARTGELFF
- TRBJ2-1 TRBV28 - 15 TGTGCCAGCAGTTTAGCGGGGCCCTCCTACAATGAGCAGTTCTTC CASSLAGPSYNEQFF
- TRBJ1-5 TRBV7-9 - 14 TGTGCCAGCAGCCTTCCGGGGGGCAATCAGCCCCAGCATTTT CASSLPGGNQPQHF